The rows below give T cell receptor beta chains drawn from one sample of a study of human T cells and chemical hapten exposure. TCRdb redid the calling of the RACE reads with MiXCR, one entry per CDR3 protein. This table holds more than 300,000 distinct CDR3 sequences, approximately 5.1% found once. The sequenced sample was whole blood, obtained in connection with sensitization to the hapten diphenylcyclopropenone (DPC). All receptors derive from a woman between 50 and 59 years old with alopecia areata. Some clones in this sample may be carry-over from other donors' samples. Both conserved end residues are part of each CDR3. The D gene is left open where the match is weak. Size values are once, few and many counts, or a class for expanded clones, and some rows have none.

14	NA	few	TRBV6-6	TRBJ1-3	TGTGCCAGCAGTTACCGGGAATCTGGAAACACCATATATTTT	CASSYRESGNTIYF
13	NA	few	TRBV6-2/TRBV6-3	TRBJ1-5	TGTGCCAGCAGCCCGCCTCCAATTCAGCCCCAGCATTTT	CASSPPPIQPQHF
14	TRBD1	NA	TRBV5-4	TRBJ1-1	TGTGCCAGCAGCTTGGCTAGGGGACAGACTGAAGCTTTCTTT	CASSLARGQTEAFF
14	TRBD1	few	TRBV29-1	TRBJ2-1	TGCAGCGTTACACGGACAGGGAATAGTAATGAGCAGTTCTTC	CSVTRTGNSNEQFF
11	NA	NA	TRBV6-2/TRBV6-3	TRBJ1-2	TGTGCCAGCAGTTTGTCCGGGGACTACACCTTC	CASSLSGDYTF
13	TRBD1	few	TRBV30	TRBJ2-5	TGTGCCTGGGACAGGGCCCTCCAAGAGACCCAGTACTTC	CAWDRALQETQYF
14	NA	many	TRBV7-2	TRBJ2-3	TGTGCCAGCAGCCTGGGGATAAACACAGATACGCAGTATTTT	CASSLGINTDTQYF
15	NA	NA	TRBV9	TRBJ2-7	TGTGCCAGCACTATAAGCGCCCGTAGATCCTACGAGCAGTACTTC	CASTISARRSYEQYF
17	TRBD2	few	TRBV6-6	TRBJ2-7	TGTGCCAGCACGGGACAGGCCGGGACTAGCGGTACCTACGAGCAGTACTTC	CASTGQAGTSGTYEQYF
14	TRBD2	many	TRBV2	TRBJ2-5	TGTGCCAGCAGTCCTAGCGGGATAGGCAAGACCCAGTACTTC	CASSPSGIGKTQYF
16	NA	few	TRBV29-1	TRBJ2-3	TGCAGCGTTGAAGCGGCTTCAGCGGTTAGCACAGATACGCAGTATTTT	CSVEAASAVSTDTQYF
12	NA	few	TRBV15	TRBJ2-5	TGTGCCACCAGCAGAGATAGGCCAATCCAGTACTTC	CATSRDRPIQYF
13	NA	NA	TRBV30	TRBJ2-7	TGTGCCTGGTCGCAAGATTGGGCCTACGAGCAGTACTTC	CAWSQDWAYEQYF
14	TRBD1	many	TRBV20-1	TRBJ1-1	TGCAGTGCTATTCGGACGGGACAGACGGCTGGGGCTTTCTTT	CSAIRTGQTAGAFF
16	TRBD1	NA	TRBV6-1	TRBJ1-4	TGTGCCAGCAGTGAATACAGGGGAAGTACTAATGAAAAACTGTTTTTT	CASSEYRGSTNEKLFF
14	NA	NA	TRBV27	TRBJ1-5	TGTGCCAGCAGTATATCCGGGGTTCATCAGCCCCAGCATTTT	CASSISGVHQPQHF
15	TRBD2	NA	TRBV7-6	TRBJ2-1	TGTGCCAGCTCCGGACTAGCGGGGGGGCGTGGTGAGCAGTTCTTC	CASSGLAGGRGEQFF
14	NA	few	TRBV7-2	TRBJ1-1	TGTGCCAGCAGCTTAGACTCGGGGCCCGGCGAAGCTTTCTTT	CASSLDSGPGEAFF
14	TRBD1	many	TRBV29-1	TRBJ2-6	TGCAGCGTGGGACAGGGCTCTGGGGCCAACGTCCTGACTTTC	CSVGQGSGANVLTF